These T cell receptor beta chains were read from a single sample in a study of blood T cell repertoires in COVID-19. Clones were read by immunoSEQ multiplex PCR, and TCRdb kept only the in-frame ones, dropping some. The data show some 300,000 clones, with 85% to 90% seen just once and roughly 2.8% held by the top ten. Sequences were obtained from PBMCs or T cells enriched from blood (not recorded which). These receptors were taken from a woman between 50 and 59 years old who had been exposed to COVID-19. CDR3s include the opening cysteine and the closing phenylalanine or tryptophan. Each record gives: V gene, D gene, clone size, J gene, CDR3 DNA, CDR3 protein. D genes are given only for firm matches. A clone size is listed for some rows: how often the clone was seen (once, few, many), or a class if it is expanded.

TRBV6-5	NA	NA	TRBJ2-7	TGTGCCAGCCGAGGGTTGCCCTACGAGCAGTACTTC	CASRGLPYEQYF
TRBV19	TRBD2	NA	TRBJ2-7	TGTGCCAGGAACCTAAAGCGGGGGGCTCCCTACGAGCAGTACTTC	CARNLKRGAPYEQYF
TRBV7-7	NA	once	TRBJ1-3	TGTGCTAGCAGCCCGGACCCGGGGAACTCTGGAAACACCATATATTTT	CASSPDPGNSGNTIYF
TRBV10-3	NA	NA	TRBJ1-5	TGTGCCATCAGTGCTACAGGACAGAGCGGTCAGCCCCAGCATTTT	CAISATGQSGQPQHF
TRBV21-1	NA	once	TRBJ2-2	TGTGCCAGCAGCAGCCCGGGACACACTACAACCGGGGAGCTGTTTTTT	CASSSPGHTTTGELFF
TRBV4-1	TRBD1	NA	TRBJ2-2	TGCGCCAGCAGCCAAGTGGGACGGGGGACAGGGACCGGGGAGCTGTTTTTT	CASSQVGRGTGTGELFF
TRBV5-8	TRBD1	NA	TRBJ1-2	TGTGCCAGCAGCTTGGGACAGGGGTACTATGGCTACACCTTC	CASSLGQGYYGYTF
TRBV7-9	NA	NA	TRBJ1-2	TGTGCCAGCAGCTTACTATTACAGGACTATGGCTACACCTTC	CASSLLLQDYGYTF
TRBV5-1	TRBD1	NA	TRBJ2-2	TGCGCCAGCAGCTTGGTCGGGACAGGGACGGCCGGGGAGCTGTTTTTT	CASSLVGTGTAGELFF
TRBV25-1	TRBD1	once	TRBJ1-2	TGTGCCAGCAGTGCCCGGGACAGGGGTAACTATGGCTACACCTTC	CASSARDRGNYGYTF
TRBV30	NA	NA	TRBJ2-7	TGTGCCTGGAGTACCGGGAGCTACTACGAGCAGTACTTC	CAWSTGSYYEQYF
TRBV15	TRBD1	NA	TRBJ1-4	TGTGCCACCAGCAGAGCTCCTATACAGGGGACAAGCTTCACCGATGAAAAACTGTTTTTT	CATSRAPIQGTSFTDEKLFF
TRBV4-1	NA	NA	TRBJ1-1	TGCGCCAGCAGCCAAGATTGGCCGAATGTGAACACTGAAGCTTTCTTT	CASSQDWPNVNTEAFF
TRBV27	NA	NA	TRBJ2-1	TGTGCCAGCAGTTTCGGGCAGGGGCAGGGTGAGCAGTTCTTC	CASSFGQGQGEQFF
TRBV2	NA	NA	TRBJ1-1	TGTGCCAGCAGTGTAACGTATACTAACACTGAAGCTTTCTTT	CASSVTYTNTEAFF
TRBV2	NA	NA	TRBJ1-4	TGTGCCAGCAGTGAAGGGACAGCAACTAATGAAAAACTGTTTTTT	CASSEGTATNEKLFF
TRBV21-1	NA	NA	TRBJ1-2	TGTGCCAGCAGCAATAAGGACAGGGAACGGTCTAACTATGGCTACACCTTC	CASSNKDRERSNYGYTF
TRBV4-1	NA	NA	TRBJ2-2	TGCGCCAGCAGCCAAGATCCCGAGGCCGGGGAGCTGTTTTTT	CASSQDPEAGELFF